Listed below are T cell receptor beta chains from one sample, sequenced in a study of blood T cell repertoires in COVID-19. Here immunoSEQ multiplex PCR was the method, and the copy in TCRdb shows in-frame clones only, minus some. This sample yields 150,000 to 200,000 clones, of which 87% are seen a single time; about 5% belongs to the top ten. The specimen was peripheral blood. The receptor source for this set is a human donor in a cohort sampled during active COVID-19. CDR3s include the opening cysteine and the closing phenylalanine or tryptophan. D genes are given only for firm matches. Clone sizes are given selectively: once, few, many, or a class where the clone is expanded.

>TRBV11-3|TRBJ2-7|NA|TRBD2
TGTGCCAGCAGCTTAGAGGGAGGGATGAGCTACGAGCAGTACTTC
CASSLEGGMSYEQYF
>TRBV7-2|TRBJ1-1|once|TRBD1
TGTGCCAGCAGCTTACAACCAGGGGGCGGCGGCACTGAAGCTTTCTTT
CASSLQPGGGGTEAFF
>TRBV5-5|TRBJ2-7|NA|NA
TGTGCCAGCAGCTTGGAGGGCAGGGGAGTCTACGAGCAGTACTTC
CASSLEGRGVYEQYF
>TRBV19|TRBJ2-3|once|TRBD2
TGTGCCAGTAGTATAAGCGCGGCTAGCGGGAGGGATACGCAGTATTTT
CASSISAASGRDTQYF
>TRBV11-3|TRBJ2-3|NA|TRBD2
TGTGCCAGCAGCCCCCTAGCGGGAGGATTAAATACGCAGTATTTT
CASSPLAGGLNTQYF
>TRBV2|TRBJ2-7|NA|TRBD2
TGTGCCAGCAGTGATTATAGCGGGGGTGTGTCTCACGAGCAGTACTTC
CASSDYSGGVSHEQYF
>TRBV7-9|TRBJ1-2|NA|TRBD1
TGTGCCAGCAGCTTAGAATACAGGGGGCGAGACTCTAACTATGGCTACACCTTC
CASSLEYRGRDSNYGYTF
>TRBV7-2|TRBJ2-1|NA|TRBD1
TGTGCCAGCAGCTCCCGGGACAGGGCGGTCAATGAGCAGTTCTTC
CASSSRDRAVNEQFF
>TRBV28|TRBJ2-1|NA|TRBD1
TGTGCCAGCAGTTTCCGGTCCAGGGGGCGTCGAGGACGAGGCTCCTACAATGAGCAGTTCTTC
CASSFRSRGRRGRGSYNEQFF
>TRBV6-1|TRBJ1-1|NA|NA
TGTGCCAGCAGTGATTTCGGACGGGGAGGAACTGAAGCTTTCTTT
CASSDFGRGGTEAFF
>TRBV6-2/TRBV6-3|TRBJ1-2|few|NA
TGTGCCAGCAGTCAACGCGATTACTATGGCTACACCTTC
CASSQRDYYGYTF
>TRBV6-5|TRBJ2-7|NA|TRBD2
TGTGCCAGCAGCCGTTCTAGCGGGGGCCCGGGAGAGCAGTACTTC
CASSRSSGGPGEQYF